Reported below is one T cell receptor (beta chain). Sample-barcoded 5' priming and a J-beta primer mix drove a second PCR of about 7 to 12 cycles. TCRdb analysed the 5' RACE reads with MiXCR anew, one entry per CDR3 protein. The sample comprises about 640,000 distinct CDR3 sequences, around 54% of which are singletons, and 30% to 40% rests with the top ten. The sample comes from a study of blood T cells in healthy people across ages. Trimming pared 3 bases from V and 11 bases from J, leaving 25 bases between. This CDR3 is 16 amino acids long. Germline V gene lookup returns CDR1 MNHEY and CDR2 SMNVEV (reference sequence).

The material sequenced was blood. This clonotype was obtained from a man between 60 and 75 years old in good health. V and J are TRBV27 and TRBJ2-5; D is possibly TRBD2 (5 bases). The CDR3: CASSFSAGGSYDEQYF. Written as DNA, the CDR3 is TGTGCCAGCAGTTTCTCGGCCGGAGGCTCCTACGATGAGCAGTACTTC.